The 9 T cell receptor beta chains reported below all come from one sample, sequenced in a study of T cells in Graves' hyperthyroidism and ophthalmopathy. Researchers took RNA transcripts and amplified the TCR beta CDR3 regions from them. The primer set for the first-round RT-PCR of the TCR CDR3 was HTBI. TCRdb re-analysed the multiplex PCR reads in MiXCR, keeping a single row per CDR3 protein. The repertoire holds roughly 570,000 distinct CDR3 sequences, with 15% to 19% as singletons. Sequenced input: blood. Source of these receptors: a woman in her 30s with Graves' hyperthyroidism.

The table lists this clonotype with many counts. The chain combines TRBV30 with TRBJ2-1; TRBD2 might be the D (7 bases). The germline gives CDR1 GTSNPN, CDR2 SVGIG (reference sequence). Trimming left V 3 bases short and J 9 bases short, with 12 bases between. This CDR3 region has 12 residues. CDR3 coding DNA: TGTGCCTGGAGAGGGGGGGTCGGTGAGCAGTTCTTC. It is translated as CAWRGGVGEQFF.

The V and J genes are TRBV6-1 and TRBJ1-1; D possibly corresponds to TRBD1 (5 bases). Germline loops: CDR1 MNHNS, CDR2 SASEGT. CDR3 length equals 18 residues. V shed 5 bases and J shed 4 bases, with 26 bases lying between them. For the CDR3, the DNA is TGTGCCAGCAGTTCCAATGCGGGACGTTGGGATGAAAGCACTGAAGCTTTCTTT. It is translated as CASSSNAGRWDESTEAFF.

This chain uses TRBV27 with TRBJ1-1; TRBD1 matches at 9 bases. The J segment lost 3 bases and the V segment lost 2 bases, leaving 10 bases of the junction unmatched. Germline values: CDR1 MNHEY, CDR2 SMNVEV (reference sequence). The CDR3 length is 17 residues. This CDR3 reads CASSLSGQGRSDTEAFF. CDR3 DNA: TGTGCCAGCAGTTTAAGCGGACAGGGGCGTAGCGACACTGAAGCTTTCTTT.

In this sample, this clonotype turned up many times. V gene TRBV20-1 combines with J gene TRBJ2-1, with 14 bases matching TRBD2. Germline V gives CDR1 DFQATT, CDR2 SNEGSKA (reference sequence). V lost 2 bases to trimming and J lost 3 bases; unmatched junction nucleotides: 3. The CDR3 runs to 16 residues. CDR3 residues: CSARWTSGRNYNEQFF. CDR3 DNA: TGCAGTGCTAGATGGACTAGCGGGAGGAACTACAATGAGCAGTTCTTC.

This clonotype was counted ten times or more. This sequence joins TRBV2 and TRBJ2-7; either TRBD1 or TRBD2 may fit D (5 bases each). CDR1 is SNHLY and CDR2 is FYNNEI in the germline V gene. V was cut by 7 bases and J by 2 bases, with 12 bases left in between. The CDR3 is made up of 13 amino acids. The DNA of the CDR3 is TGTGCCAGCACCGGGGACGGACCCTACGAGCAGTACTTC. Translation gives CASTGDGPYEQYF.

This clonotype was detected ten times or more. The chain recombines TRBV11-1 with TRBJ1-1; 7 bases fit TRBD1. CDR1 and CDR2 (germline): SGHAT, FQDESV (reference sequence). V lost 4 bases, J lost 3 bases, and 11 bases stayed unmatched. The CDR3 sequence is 16 residues long. The DNA for the CDR3 is TGTGCCAGCAGCTCATACAGGGGACCTCGGGACACTGAAGCTTTCTTT. This sequence encodes CASSSYRGPRDTEAFF.

This clonotype was seen many times. The chain has TRBV30 and TRBJ1-2, with 9 bases identical to TRBD1. The CDR3 runs 13 residues. V lost 3 bases, J lost 7 bases, and 6 bases stayed unmatched. Germline assignment: CDR1 GTSNPN and CDR2 SVGIG (reference sequence). CDR3 loop: CAWSPGQGGGYTF. The CDR3 bases are TGTGCCTGGAGCCCGGGACAGGGTGGTGGCTACACCTTC.

CDR3 loop: CASSLGLAGGSDEQFF. The CDR3 region has the DNA TGCGCCAGCAGCTTGGGACTAGCGGGAGGATCCGATGAGCAGTTCTTC. The chain recombines TRBV5-1 with TRBJ2-1, with 13 bases that match TRBD2. Trimming cost V 0 bases and J 8 bases; bases outside gene matches: 5. Germline CDR1 and CDR2: SGHRS and YFSETQ. This CDR3 has 16 amino acids.

There are many counts of this clonotype. The chain recombines TRBV5-1 with TRBJ2-1, with D unclear. Per germline, CDR1 SGHRS and CDR2 YFSETQ. This CDR3 is 14 amino acids long. V lost 3 bases and J 4 bases, leaving 11 bases between the germline ends. The CDR3 region has the DNA TGCGCCAGCAGCTGGGGTTGGCAATACAATGAGCAGTTCTTC. It codes for CASSWGWQYNEQFF.